The 18 T cell receptor beta chains below were found in one sample sequenced in a study of blood T cells in healthy people across ages. Using a J-beta primer mix together with a sample-barcoded 5' primer, a second PCR was run for about 6 to 12 cycles. TCRdb independently ran MiXCR on the 5' RACE reads; one entry per CDR3 protein. The sample holds 1.5 million to 2 million distinct CDR3 sequences, about two fifths seen once. The sample was blood. All receptors come from a human donor in good health.

This clonotype turned up a few times. V usage is TRBV28 and J usage is TRBJ2-6, with 13 bases identical to TRBD2. With V trimmed by 5 bases and J by 5 bases, 15 bases remained unmatched. Germline CDR1 reads MDHEN; CDR2 reads SYDVKM. The CDR3 has 20 residues. CDR3 DNA: TGTGCCAGCAGTCTCCAGATAGGACTAGCGGGGGATTGGTGGGCCAACGTCCTGACTTTC. This encodes CASSLQIGLAGDWWANVLTF.

This clonotype occurred many times. The chain employs TRBV7-6 and TRBJ2-3, with D tentatively TRBD1 (6 bases). Germline lookup yields CDR1 SGHVS and CDR2 FNYEAQ. The CDR3 runs 14 residues. Trimming shortened V by 3 bases and J by 2 bases, and 9 bases separated the two germline ends. CDR3 in amino acids: CASSFRGYTDTQYF. For the CDR3, the DNA is TGTGCCAGCAGCTTCAGGGGATACACAGATACGCAGTATTTT.

The J gene is TRBJ1-2, the V gene TRBV5-1; no clear D. This CDR3 has 12 amino acids. Trimming removed 4 bases from V and 6 bases from J, with 10 bases in between. The germline V gene encodes CDR1 SGHRS and CDR2 YFSETQ. The chain's CDR3 is CASSQDYHGYTF. CDR3 DNA: TGCGCCAGCAGCCAGGACTACCATGGCTACACCTTC.

This clonotype was seen more than once but under ten times. The chain links TRBV10-3 to TRBJ2-5; D may correspond to TRBD1 or TRBD2 (5 bases each). CDR1 is ENHRY and CDR2 is SYGVKD in the germline V gene. With 6 bases removed from V and 4 bases from J, the gap between germline ends came to 12 bases. This CDR3 spans 13 amino acids. CDR3: CAISPGRGETQYF. The CDR3 nucleotides are TGTGCCATCAGCCCGGGACGGGGAGAGACCCAGTACTTC.

The genes are TRBV20-1 and TRBJ1-5; D perhaps matches TRBD1 (5 bases). The V and J ends lost 6 bases and 6 bases respectively, with 21 bases between them. The CDR3 runs 15 residues. Germline CDR1 and CDR2: DFQATT and SNEGSKA (reference sequence). This CDR3 reads CSATITLGGGQPQHF. The DNA of the CDR3 is TGCAGTGCCACGATAACCCTGGGGGGGGGTCAGCCCCAGCATTTT.

The sample holds a few counts of this clonotype. The rearrangement joins TRBV7-2 to TRBJ2-7; no clear D. The CDR3 runs 13 residues. Looked up from germline, CDR1 is SGHTA and CDR2 is FQGNSA. Trimming left V 4 bases short and J 3 bases short, with 10 bases between. As DNA, the CDR3 is TGTGCCAGCAGCTATGGAAAGCACTACGAGCAGTACTTC. The encoded protein is CASSYGKHYEQYF. Filled out from reference TRBV7-2 and TRBJ2-7, the complete variable domain reads GAGVSQSPSNKVTEKGKDVELRCDPISGHTALYWYRQSLGQGLEFLIYFQGNSAPDKSGLPSDRFSAERTGGSVSTLTIQRTQQEDSAVYLCASSYGKHYEQYFGPGTRLTVT.

This clonotype occurred a few times. The chain is built from TRBV7-2 and TRBJ2-2, with D perhaps matching TRBD1 (6 bases). Germline V gene lookup returns CDR1 SGHTA and CDR2 FQGNSA. V lost 5 bases and J lost 1, with 14 bases in between. The CDR3 is 16 residues long. CDR3 residues: CASSVRAGVNTGELFF. In DNA, the CDR3 is TGTGCCAGCAGCGTCCGGGCAGGGGTGAACACCGGGGAGCTGTTTTTT.

The rearrangement joins TRBV6-1 to TRBJ2-3; 8 bases agree with TRBD2. Looked up from germline, CDR1 is MNHNS and CDR2 is SASEGT. With 3 bases clipped from V and 2 bases from J, the junction kept 13 bases outside the gene matches. The CDR3 totals 18 residues. CDR3 amino acids: CASSEGSGGIRLTDTQYF. The CDR3 DNA reads TGTGCCAGCAGTGAGGGGAGCGGGGGTATCCGGCTCACAGATACGCAGTATTTT.

The chain carries TRBV18 and TRBJ2-7; D may match TRBD1 or TRBD2 (5 bases each). CDR1 KGHSH and CDR2 LQKENI come from the germline V gene. This CDR3 has 14 amino acids. Trimming removed 3 bases at V and 6 bases at J, with 15 bases between. The CDR3 loop is CASSPRDPGREQYF. DNA for the CDR3: TGTGCCAGCTCACCTAGGGACCCCGGACGCGAGCAGTACTTC.

The V call is TRBV12-3 or TRBV12-4, the J call TRBJ1-2; D call uncertain. CDR3 size: 14 residues. V lost 4 bases to trimming and J lost 0 bases, with 9 bases between them. The CDR3 nucleotides are TGTGCCAGCAGTTCACTTTCAGCTAACTATGGCTACACCTTC. It codes for CASSSLSANYGYTF.

On this clonotype itself: A much more abundant neighbour one base away suggests this may be a read error. The chain couples TRBV6-2 or TRBV6-3 to TRBJ2-3; 10 bases are a match to TRBD2. This CDR3 is 16 amino acids long. Trimming at V came to 11 bases and at J to 2 bases, leaving 13 bases not matched to a gene. Germline loops: CDR1 MNHEY, CDR2 SVGEGT. The DNA for the CDR3 is TGTGCCGGCAAAAGTAGCGGGGGGCCTCCCACAGATACGCAGTATTTT. Translating it yields CAGKSSGGPPTDTQYF.

This clonotype was counted only a few times. The chain links TRBV6-2 or TRBV6-3 to TRBJ1-5; no clear D gene. Deletions cut 2 bases from V and 3 bases from J, with 29 bases between. The CDR3 totals 21 residues. Per germline, CDR1 MNHEY and CDR2 SVGEGT. CDR3 protein: CASSYSPHWWSGVGHNQPQHF. The CDR3 nucleotides are TGTGCCAGCAGTTACAGTCCTCATTGGTGGAGCGGGGTCGGCCACAATCAGCCCCAGCATTTT.

V gene TRBV7-2 combines with J gene TRBJ1-1; the D gene is possibly TRBD1 (5 bases). Looked up from germline, CDR1 is SGHTA and CDR2 is FQGNSA. Trimming removed 4 bases at V and 0 bases at J, with 12 bases between. This CDR3 spans 15 amino acids. As DNA, the CDR3 is TGTGCCAGCAGCTACGCGGGGCTAATGAACACTGAAGCTTTCTTT. The encoded protein is CASSYAGLMNTEAFF.

The chain combines TRBV10-3 with TRBJ2-1; 10 nucleotides agree with TRBD1. With V trimmed by 5 bases and J by 8 bases, 15 bases remained unmatched. CDR1 and CDR2 (germline): ENHRY, SYGVKD. The CDR3 extends over 17 amino acids. CDR3 loop: CAISQETPGTGADEQFF. The CDR3 DNA reads as TGTGCCATCAGTCAAGAAACACCCGGGACAGGGGCGGATGAGCAGTTCTTC.

Remarks on this clonotype: Just one base apart from a much larger clone, this may be a read error. The CDR3 does not end in the conserved phenylalanine or tryptophan, so this is likely a read error. The chain carries TRBV29-1 and TRBJ2-7, with 7 nucleotides matching TRBD2. Near its end, the DNA agrees better with TRBJ2-5, so the J call may be wrong. In germline, CDR1 is SQVTM, CDR2 ANQGSEA. The CDR3 loop spans 14 amino acids. The CDR3 region is CSVVRASGEGTQYC. CDR3 nucleotide sequence: TGCAGCGTTGTGAGGGCTAGCGGCGAAGGGACCCAGTACTGC.

V is TRBV14 and J is TRBJ1-6; D not resolved. V was trimmed by 3 bases and J by 1 base, leaving 7 bases between them. The CDR3 sequence is 15 residues long. Germline V gene lookup returns CDR1 SGHDN and CDR2 FVKESK. The CDR3 protein is CASSHQWSYNSPLHF. The CDR3 DNA follows: TGTGCCAGCAGCCATCAGTGGTCCTATAATTCACCCCTCCACTTT.

The chain carries TRBV20-1 and TRBJ2-5; D may be TRBD2 (5 bases). Trimming removed 3 bases from V and 2 bases from J, with 7 bases in between. The V gene's germline CDR1 is DFQATT and CDR2 SNEGSKA (reference sequence). This CDR3 is 12 amino acids long. The DNA of the CDR3 is TGCAGTGCTAGTTGGGAGCAAGAGACCCAGTACTTC. This gives the protein CSASWEQETQYF.

The chain employs TRBV11-2 and TRBJ2-3; D might be TRBD1 (5 bases). The CDR3 covers 18 residues. Germline V gives CDR1 SGHAT, CDR2 FQNNGV. The V gene lost 1 base and the J gene lost 4 bases, with 21 bases spanning the gap. In DNA form, the CDR3 reads TGTGCCAGCAGCTTAGCTCCGTTTCAGGCAGGGTTCCCAGATACGCAGTATTTT. Amino acid sequence: CASSLAPFQAGFPDTQYF.